This T cell receptor (beta chain) was captured in a study of blood T cell repertoires in COVID-19. For the study at large: T cells, B-cell-depleted T cells, or PBMCs provided the cDNA or gDNA that served as material.

Study processing details: Reference gene primer amplification yielded estimated nucleated cell counts. Generated by immunoSEQ multiplex PCR, the TCRdb table keeps only in-frame clones and is missing some. The D gene and trimming were derived from the DNA, and the V and J assignments and clone size from that table. Of 45,000 to 55,000 clones in the sample, about four fifths are singletons; the top ten hold about 4%. The germline V gene has CDR1 SGHTS and CDR2 YDEGEE. V was clipped by 0 bases and J by 7 bases, with 14 bases between them. This CDR3 is 16 amino acids long. The sequence came from a middle-aged man with active COVID-19. The rearrangement joins TRBV5-8 to TRBJ1-6; possibly TRBD1 for D (6 bases). Sequenced: peripheral blood. CDR3 in DNA: TGTGCCAGCAGCTTGGATACGGGGGGCTGGAATTCACCCCTCCACTTT. Protein: CASSLDTGGWNSPLHF.